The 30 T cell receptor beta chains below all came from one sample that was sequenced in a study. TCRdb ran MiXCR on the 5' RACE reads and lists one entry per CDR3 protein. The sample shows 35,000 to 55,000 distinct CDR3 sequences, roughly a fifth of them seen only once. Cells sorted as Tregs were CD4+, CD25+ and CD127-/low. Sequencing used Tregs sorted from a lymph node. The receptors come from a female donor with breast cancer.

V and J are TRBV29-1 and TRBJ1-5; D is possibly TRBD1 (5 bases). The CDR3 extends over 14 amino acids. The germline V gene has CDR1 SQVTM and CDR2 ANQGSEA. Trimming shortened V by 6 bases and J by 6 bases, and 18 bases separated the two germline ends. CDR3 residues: CSVRASGARQPQHF. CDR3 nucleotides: TGCAGCGTGAGGGCCTCTGGGGCCCGTCAGCCCCAGCATTTT.

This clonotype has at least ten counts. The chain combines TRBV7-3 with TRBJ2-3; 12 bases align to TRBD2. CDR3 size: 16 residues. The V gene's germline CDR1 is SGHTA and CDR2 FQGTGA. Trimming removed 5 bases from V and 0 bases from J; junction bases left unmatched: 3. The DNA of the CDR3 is TGTGCCAGCAGCACCGGGACTAGCGGGAGCACAGATACGCAGTATTTT. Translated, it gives CASSTGTSGSTDTQYF.

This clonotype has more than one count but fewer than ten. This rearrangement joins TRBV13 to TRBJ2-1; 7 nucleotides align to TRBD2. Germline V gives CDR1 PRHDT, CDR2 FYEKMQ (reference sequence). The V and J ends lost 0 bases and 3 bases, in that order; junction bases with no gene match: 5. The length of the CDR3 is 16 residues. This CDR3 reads CASSLGREGIYNEQFF. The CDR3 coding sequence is TGTGCCAGCAGCTTAGGCAGGGAGGGTATCTACAATGAGCAGTTCTTC. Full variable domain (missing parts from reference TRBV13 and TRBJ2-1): AAGVIQSPRHLIKEKRETATLKCYPIPRHDTVYWYQQGPGQDPQFLISFYEKMQSDKGSIPDRFSAQQFSDYHSELNMSSLELGDSALYFCASSLGREGIYNEQFFGPGTRLTVL.

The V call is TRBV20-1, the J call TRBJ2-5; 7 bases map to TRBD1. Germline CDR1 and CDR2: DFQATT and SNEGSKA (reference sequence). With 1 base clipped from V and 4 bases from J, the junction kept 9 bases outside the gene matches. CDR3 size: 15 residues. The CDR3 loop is CSARGLNRGSETQYF. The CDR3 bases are TGCAGTGCTAGAGGACTGAACAGGGGATCAGAGACCCAGTACTTC.

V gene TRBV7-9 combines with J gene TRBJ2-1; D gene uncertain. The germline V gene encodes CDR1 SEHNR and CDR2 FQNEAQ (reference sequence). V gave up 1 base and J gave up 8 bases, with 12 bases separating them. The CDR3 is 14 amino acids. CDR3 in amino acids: CASSLVGASYEQFF. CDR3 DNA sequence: TGTGCCAGCAGCTTAGTGGGCGCGTCGTATGAGCAGTTCTTC. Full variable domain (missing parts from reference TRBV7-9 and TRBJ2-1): DTGVSQNPRHKITKRGQNVTFRCDPISEHNRLYWYRQTLGQGPEFLTYFQNEAQLEKSRLLSDRFSAERPKGSFSTLEIQRTEQGDSAMYLCASSLVGASYEQFFGPGTRLTVL.

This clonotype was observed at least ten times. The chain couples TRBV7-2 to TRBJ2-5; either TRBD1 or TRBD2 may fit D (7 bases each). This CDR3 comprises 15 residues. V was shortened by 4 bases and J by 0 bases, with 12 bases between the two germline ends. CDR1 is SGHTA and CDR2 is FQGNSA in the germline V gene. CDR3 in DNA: TGTGCCAGCAGCTCAGGGGGGGTCTACCAAGAGACCCAGTACTTC. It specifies CASSSGGVYQETQYF.

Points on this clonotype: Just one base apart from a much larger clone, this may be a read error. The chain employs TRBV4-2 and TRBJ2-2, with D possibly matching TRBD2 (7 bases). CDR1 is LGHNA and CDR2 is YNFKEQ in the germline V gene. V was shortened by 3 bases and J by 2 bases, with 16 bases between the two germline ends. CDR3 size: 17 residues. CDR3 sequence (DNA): TGTGCCAGCAGCCAGGTACGGGGGGCGCAAAACACCGGGGAGCTGTTTTTT. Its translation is CASSQVRGAQNTGELFF.

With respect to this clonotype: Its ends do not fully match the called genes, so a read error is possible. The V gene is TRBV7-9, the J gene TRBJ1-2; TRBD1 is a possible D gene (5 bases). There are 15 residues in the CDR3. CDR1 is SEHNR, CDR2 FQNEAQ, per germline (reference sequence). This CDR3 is CASSRDGSSENGHTF. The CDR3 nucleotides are TGTGCCAGCAGTCGGGACGGATCCTCGGAGAATGGCCACACCTTC. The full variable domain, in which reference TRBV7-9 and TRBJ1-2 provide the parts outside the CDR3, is DTGVSQNPRHKITKRGQNVTFRCDPISEHNRLYWYRQTLGQGPEFLTYFQNEAQLEKSRLLSDRFSAERPKGSFSTLEIQRTEQGDSAMYLCASSRDGSSENGHTFGSGTRLTVV.

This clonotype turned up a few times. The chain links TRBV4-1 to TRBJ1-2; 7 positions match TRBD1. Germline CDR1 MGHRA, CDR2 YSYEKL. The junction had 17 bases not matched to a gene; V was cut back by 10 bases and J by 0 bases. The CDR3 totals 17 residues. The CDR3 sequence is CATYSSGQPLSNYGYTF. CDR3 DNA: TGCGCCACCTATTCCTCGGGACAGCCCCTTTCTAACTATGGCTACACCTTC.

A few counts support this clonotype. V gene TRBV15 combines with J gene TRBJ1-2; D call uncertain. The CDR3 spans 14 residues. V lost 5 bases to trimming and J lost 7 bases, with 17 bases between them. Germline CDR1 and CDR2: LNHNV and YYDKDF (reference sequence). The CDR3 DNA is TGTGCCACCAGCGTAGAGATCGGACTACGTGGCTACACCTTC. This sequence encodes CATSVEIGLRGYTF.

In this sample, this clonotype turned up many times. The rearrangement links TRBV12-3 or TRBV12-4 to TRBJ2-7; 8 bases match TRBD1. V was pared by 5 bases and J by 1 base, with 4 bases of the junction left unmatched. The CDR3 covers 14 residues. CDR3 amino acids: CASSPRGLSYEQYF. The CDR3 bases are TGTGCCAGCAGTCCCAGGGGGCTTTCCTACGAGCAGTACTTC.

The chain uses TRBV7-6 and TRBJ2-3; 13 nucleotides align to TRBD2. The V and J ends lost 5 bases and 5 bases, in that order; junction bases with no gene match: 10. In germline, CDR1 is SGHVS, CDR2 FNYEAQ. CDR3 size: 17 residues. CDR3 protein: CASSKAGTSGIEDTQYF. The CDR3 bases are TGTGCCAGCAGCAAGGCCGGGACTAGCGGGATCGAAGATACGCAGTATTTT.

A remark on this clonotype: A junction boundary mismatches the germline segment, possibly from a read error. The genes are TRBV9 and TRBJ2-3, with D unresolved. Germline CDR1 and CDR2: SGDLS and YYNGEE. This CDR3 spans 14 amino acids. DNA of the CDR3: TGTGCCGGCAGCCCGACTCGTCTCGGGCATACGCAGTATTTT. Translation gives CAGSPTRLGHTQYF.

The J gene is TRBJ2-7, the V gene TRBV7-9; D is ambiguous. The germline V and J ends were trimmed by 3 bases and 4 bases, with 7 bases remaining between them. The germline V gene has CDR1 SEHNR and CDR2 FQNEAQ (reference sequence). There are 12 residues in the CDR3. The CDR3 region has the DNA TGTGCCAGCAGCTTTACACGTTACGAGCAGTACTTC. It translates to CASSFTRYEQYF. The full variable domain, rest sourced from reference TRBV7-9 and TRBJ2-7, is DTGVSQNPRHKITKRGQNVTFRCDPISEHNRLYWYRQTLGQGPEFLTYFQNEAQLEKSRLLSDRFSAERPKGSFSTLEIQRTEQGDSAMYLCASSFTRYEQYFGPGTRLTVT.

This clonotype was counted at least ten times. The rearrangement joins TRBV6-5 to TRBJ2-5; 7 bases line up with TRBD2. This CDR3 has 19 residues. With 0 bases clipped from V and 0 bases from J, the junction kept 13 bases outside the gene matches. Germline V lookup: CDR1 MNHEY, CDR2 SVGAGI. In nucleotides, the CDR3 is TGTGCCAGCAGTTACTCGGTCGAGACGGGAGGAGAGTACCAAGAGACCCAGTACTTC. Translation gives CASSYSVETGGEYQETQYF.

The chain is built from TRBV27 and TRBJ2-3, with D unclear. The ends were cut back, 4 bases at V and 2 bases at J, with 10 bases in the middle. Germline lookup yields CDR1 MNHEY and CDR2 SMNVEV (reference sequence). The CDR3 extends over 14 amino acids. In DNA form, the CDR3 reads TGTGCCAGCAGTTGGTCTAGAAACACAGATACGCAGTATTTT. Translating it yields CASSWSRNTDTQYF.

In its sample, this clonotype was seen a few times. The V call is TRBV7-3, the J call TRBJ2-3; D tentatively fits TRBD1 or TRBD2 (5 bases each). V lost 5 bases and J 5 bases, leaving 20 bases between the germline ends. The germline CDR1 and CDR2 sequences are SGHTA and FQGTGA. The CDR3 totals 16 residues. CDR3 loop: CASSLLGEIRIDTQYF. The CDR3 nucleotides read TGTGCCAGCAGCCTGTTGGGGGAGATACGCATAGATACGCAGTATTTT.

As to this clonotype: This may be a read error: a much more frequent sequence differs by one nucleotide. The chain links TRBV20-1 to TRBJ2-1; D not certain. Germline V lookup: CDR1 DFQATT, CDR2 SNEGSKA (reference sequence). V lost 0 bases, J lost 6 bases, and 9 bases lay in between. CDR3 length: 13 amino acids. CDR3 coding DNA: TGCAGTGCTAGAGATACCGAAAGCAATGAGCAGTTCTTC. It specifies CSARDTESNEQFF.

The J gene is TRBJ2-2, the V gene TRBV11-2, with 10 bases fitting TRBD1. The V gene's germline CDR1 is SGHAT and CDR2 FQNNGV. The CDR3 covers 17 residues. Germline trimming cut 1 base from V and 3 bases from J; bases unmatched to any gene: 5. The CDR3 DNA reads TGTGCCAGCAGCTTAGCCAGGACAGGGGGGGACACCGGGGAGCTGTTTTTT. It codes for CASSLARTGGDTGELFF.

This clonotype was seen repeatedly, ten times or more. The CDR3 DNA reads TGCAGCGTCCGGACAGGGGTTAATTTTGATTCACCCCTCCACTTT. This gives the protein CSVRTGVNFDSPLHF. The chain is built from TRBV29-1 and TRBJ1-6; 9 bases are shared with TRBD1. The CDR3 length is 15 residues. Germline CDR1 is SQVTM and CDR2 is ANQGSEA. The V and J ends lost 6 bases and 8 bases, in that order; junction bases with no gene match: 11.

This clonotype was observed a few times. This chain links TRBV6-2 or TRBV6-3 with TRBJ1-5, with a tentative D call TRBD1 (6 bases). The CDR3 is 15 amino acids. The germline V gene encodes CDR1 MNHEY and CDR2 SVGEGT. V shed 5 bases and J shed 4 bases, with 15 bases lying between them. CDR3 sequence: CASSKLYRANQPQHF. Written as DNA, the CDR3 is TGTGCCAGCAGTAAATTATACAGGGCTAATCAGCCCCAGCATTTT.

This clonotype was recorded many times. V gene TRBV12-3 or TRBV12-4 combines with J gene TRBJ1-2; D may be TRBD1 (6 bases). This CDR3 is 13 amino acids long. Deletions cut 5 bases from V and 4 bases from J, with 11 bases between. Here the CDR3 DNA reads TGTGCCAGCAGTCCCGGGACAATCTATGGCTACACCTTC. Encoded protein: CASSPGTIYGYTF.

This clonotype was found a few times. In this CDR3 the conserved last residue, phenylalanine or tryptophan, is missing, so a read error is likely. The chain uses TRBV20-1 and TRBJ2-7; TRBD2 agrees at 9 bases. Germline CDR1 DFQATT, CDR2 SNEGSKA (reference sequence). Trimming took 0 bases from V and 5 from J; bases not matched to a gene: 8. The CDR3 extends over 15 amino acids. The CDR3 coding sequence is TGCAGTGCTAGAGATCCCCTAGCGGGACCCCACGAGCAGTACCTC. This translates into CSARDPLAGPHEQYL.

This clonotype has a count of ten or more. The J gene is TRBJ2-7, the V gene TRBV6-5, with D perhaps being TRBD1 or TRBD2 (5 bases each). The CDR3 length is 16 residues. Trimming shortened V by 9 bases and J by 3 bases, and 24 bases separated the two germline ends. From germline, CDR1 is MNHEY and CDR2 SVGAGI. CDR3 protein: CASRTFPGPGDYEQYF. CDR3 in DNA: TGTGCCAGTCGAACCTTTCCGGGGCCCGGTGACTACGAGCAGTACTTC.

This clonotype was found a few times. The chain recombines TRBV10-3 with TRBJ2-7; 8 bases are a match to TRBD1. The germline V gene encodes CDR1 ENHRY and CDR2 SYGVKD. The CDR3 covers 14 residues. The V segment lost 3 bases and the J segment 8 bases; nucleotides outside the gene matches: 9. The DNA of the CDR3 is TGTGCCATCAGTGATGGACAGGGAGGTGAGAAGCAGTACTTC. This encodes CAISDGQGGEKQYF.

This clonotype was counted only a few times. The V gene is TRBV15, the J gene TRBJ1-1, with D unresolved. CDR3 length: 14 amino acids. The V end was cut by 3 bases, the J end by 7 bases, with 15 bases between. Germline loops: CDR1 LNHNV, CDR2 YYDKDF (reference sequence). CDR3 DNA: TGTGCCACCAGCAGGGCCACTGCGGGCGGTGAAGCTTTCTTT. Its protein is CATSRATAGGEAFF.

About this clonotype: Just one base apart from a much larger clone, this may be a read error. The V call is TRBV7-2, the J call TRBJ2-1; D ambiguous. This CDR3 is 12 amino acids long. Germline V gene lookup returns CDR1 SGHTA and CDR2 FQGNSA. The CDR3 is CASSPPLNEQLF. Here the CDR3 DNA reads TGTGCCAGCAGCCCCCCGCTAAATGAGCAGCTCTTC.

CDR3 coding DNA: TGCAGTGCTTGGACAGGGGGCAATGACTACACCTTC. This encodes CSAWTGGNDYTF. J is TRBJ1-2 and V is TRBV20-1; 11 nucleotides match TRBD1. The CDR3 sequence is 12 residues long. V lost 5 bases, J lost 10 bases, and 6 bases stayed unmatched. CDR1 and CDR2 (germline): DFQATT, SNEGSKA (reference sequence).

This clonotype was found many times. Here the CDR3 DNA reads TGTGCCAGCTCACCGTTACAGGGATCGGATACGCAGTATTTT. It is translated as CASSPLQGSDTQYF. J is TRBJ2-3 and V is TRBV18, with D possibly TRBD1 on 6 matching bases. This CDR3 has 14 residues. The germline CDR1 and CDR2 sequences are KGHSH and LQKENI. The V gene lost 3 bases and the J gene lost 6 bases, with 13 bases spanning the gap.

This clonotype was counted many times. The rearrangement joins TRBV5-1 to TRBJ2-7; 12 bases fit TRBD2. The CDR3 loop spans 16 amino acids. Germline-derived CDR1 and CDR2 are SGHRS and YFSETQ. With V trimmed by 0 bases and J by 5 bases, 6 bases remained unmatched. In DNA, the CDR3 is TGCGCCAGCAGCTTGGTACTAGCGGGAGGACGAGACGAGCAGTACTTC. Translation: CASSLVLAGGRDEQYF.